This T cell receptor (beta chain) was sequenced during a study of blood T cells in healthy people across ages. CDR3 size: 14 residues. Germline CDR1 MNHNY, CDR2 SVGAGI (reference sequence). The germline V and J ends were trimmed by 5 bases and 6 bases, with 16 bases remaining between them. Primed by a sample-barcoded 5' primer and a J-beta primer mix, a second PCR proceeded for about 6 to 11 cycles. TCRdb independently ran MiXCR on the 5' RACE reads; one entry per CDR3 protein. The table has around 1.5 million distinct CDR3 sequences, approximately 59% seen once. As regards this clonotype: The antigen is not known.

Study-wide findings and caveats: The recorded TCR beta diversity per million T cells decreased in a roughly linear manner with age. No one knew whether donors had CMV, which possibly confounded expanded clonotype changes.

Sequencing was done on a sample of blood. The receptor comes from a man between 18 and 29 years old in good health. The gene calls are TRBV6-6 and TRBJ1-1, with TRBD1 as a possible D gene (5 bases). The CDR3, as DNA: TGTGCCAGCAGTCCCGGGGGGGGACTCTCTGAAGCTTTCTTT. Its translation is CASSPGGGLSEAFF.